This passage covers 32 T cell receptor beta chains from one sample sequenced in a study of blood T cells in healthy people across ages. Then a second PCR, running roughly 7 to 12 cycles, was carried out with a sample-barcoded 5' primer and a J-beta primer mix. Each CDR3 protein is one row after TCRdb ran MiXCR on the 5' RACE reads. The sample comprises 1.5 million to 2 million distinct CDR3 sequences, roughly 43% of which are singletons, and about 21% rests with the top ten. The sample taken for sequencing was blood. These receptors were taken from a human donor in good health.

A single count supports this clonotype. V gene TRBV24-1 combines with J gene TRBJ2-1; D unclear. CDR1 and CDR2 from the germline V gene are KGHDR and SFDVKD. Trimming removed 4 bases at V and 0 bases at J, with 21 bases between. CDR3 length: 19 residues. As DNA, the CDR3 is TGTGCCACCAGTGACCCAAACACCCTTCAGCCTGACTCCTACAATGAGCAGTTCTTC. Protein product: CATSDPNTLQPDSYNEQFF.

V usage is TRBV21-1 and J usage is TRBJ1-5; TRBD1 was called by the table and not checked on the DNA. TRBV21-1 constitutes a pseudogene. The CDR3 covers 21 residues. CDR3 sequence: CASSKDSPGYLFRGGNQPQHF. As DNA, the CDR3 is TGTGCCAGCAGCAAAGATTCCCCTGGGTATTTGTTTCGCGGGGGGAATCAGCCCCAGCATTTT.

This clonotype occurred a few times. The genes are TRBV12-3 or TRBV12-4 and TRBJ2-4; D call uncertain. This CDR3 is 12 amino acids long. V shed 4 bases and J shed 13 bases, with 14 bases lying between them. This chain's CDR3 is CASSSGYNEQYF. In DNA form, the CDR3 reads TGTGCCAGCAGTTCTGGATACAATGAGCAGTACTTC.

CDR3 sequence reads: CATSRTPTGTPFF. The CDR3 DNA is TGTGCCACCAGCAGAACCCCGACAGGGACCCCGTTTTTT. This sequence joins TRBV15 and TRBJ1-4, with 7 bases matching TRBD1. With 2 bases clipped from V and 16 bases from J, the junction kept 10 bases outside the gene matches. The germline V gene has CDR1 LNHNV and CDR2 YYDKDF (reference sequence). The CDR3 is 13 residues long.

The chain joins TRBV5-8 to TRBJ2-5, with TRBD2 matching over 8 bases. The CDR3 is 15 residues long. The V and J ends lost 3 bases and 3 bases, in that order; junction bases with no gene match: 7. CDR1 is SGHTS and CDR2 is YDEGEE in the germline V gene. The CDR3 loop is CASSWGGGSEETQYF. The CDR3 DNA reads TGTGCCAGCAGCTGGGGCGGGGGGTCCGAAGAGACCCAGTACTTC. The variable domain in full, with the rest retrieved from reference TRBV5-8 and TRBJ2-5, is EAGVTQSPTHLIKTRGQQATLRCSPISGHTSVYWYQQALGLGLQFLLWYDEGEERNRGNFPPRFSGRQFPNYSSELNVNALELEDSALYLCASSWGGGSEETQYFGPGTRLLVL.

A note on this clonotype: The junction shows a germline mismatch at one end, possibly a read error. This rearrangement joins TRBV12-3 or TRBV12-4 to TRBJ1-2; unclear D gene. The CDR3 has 12 amino acids. DNA of the CDR3: TGCGCCACTAATGTGGGATCCGATGGCTACACCTTC. Amino acids: CATNVGSDGYTF.

The V and J genes are TRBV7-3 and TRBJ2-6, with D possibly TRBD1 on 6 matching bases. V was trimmed by 3 bases and J by 4 bases, leaving 10 bases between them. Per germline, CDR1 SGHTA and CDR2 FQGTGA. The CDR3 contains 15 residues. CDR3 sequence: CASSFTGFGANVLTF. CDR3 DNA sequence: TGTGCCAGCAGCTTCACAGGGTTCGGGGCCAACGTCCTGACTTTC.

The chain uses TRBV9 and TRBJ2-1; no definite D call. The CDR3 covers 14 residues. V was trimmed by 6 bases and J by 9 bases, leaving 19 bases between them. Germline CDR1 and CDR2: SGDLS and YYNGEE. The CDR3 sequence is CASTQTTRPTEQFF. The DNA for the CDR3 is TGTGCCAGCACTCAGACAACCCGTCCGACTGAGCAGTTCTTC. The variable domain in full, with the rest retrieved from reference TRBV9 and TRBJ2-1, is DSGVTQTPKHLITATGQRVTLRCSPRSGDLSVYWYQQSLDQGLQFLIQYYNGEERAKGNILERFSAQQFPDLHSELNLSSLELGDSALYFCASTQTTRPTEQFFGPGTRLTVL.

A remark on this clonotype: One end of the junction fails to match germline, which may point to a read error. This chain links TRBV6-2 or TRBV6-3 with TRBJ2-1; 7 nucleotides align to TRBD2. This CDR3 has 15 amino acids. Per germline, CDR1 MNHEY and CDR2 SVGEGT. The CDR3 bases are TGTGCCACTGCTCCCGGGGGGAGCTCCTACAATGGGCAGTTCTTC. This sequence encodes CATAPGGSSYNGQFF.

The sample holds a few counts of this clonotype. The chain recombines TRBV2 with TRBJ2-5; D perhaps matches TRBD2 (5 bases). The CDR3 consists of 14 residues. Germline loops: CDR1 SNHLY, CDR2 FYNNEI. Trimming took off 8 bases at V and 5 bases at J, with 18 bases between the two ends. CDR3 in DNA: TGTGCCAGCTACGTTCGGGTGTCGGGGGAGACCCAGTACTTC. It specifies CASYVRVSGETQYF.

The CDR3 here is CASSDSDYSTYNEQFF. CDR3 nucleotides: TGTGCCAGCAGCGATTCGGACTACTCCACCTACAATGAGCAGTTCTTC. The chain links TRBV7-6 to TRBJ2-1; a weak D match, TRBD2 (6 bases). V gave up 5 bases and J gave up 2 bases, with 16 bases separating them. Germline-derived CDR1 and CDR2 are SGHVS and FNYEAQ. The CDR3 spans 16 residues.

This clonotype was picked up one time. This chain links TRBV2 with TRBJ2-1, with D possibly being TRBD2 (7 bases). V lost 6 bases, J lost 7 bases, and 16 bases lay in between. The germline V gene has CDR1 SNHLY and CDR2 FYNNEI. The CDR3 is 14 amino acids. DNA of the CDR3: TGTGCCAGCAGCTCGAGGGGAGGGGGGAATGAGCAGTTCTTC. Translated: CASSSRGGGNEQFF. The entire variable domain, with the rest obtained from reference TRBV2 and TRBJ2-1, is as follows: EPEVTQTPSHQVTQMGQEVILRCVPISNHLYFYWYRQILGQKVEFLVSFYNNEISEKSEIFDDQFSVERPDGSNFTLKIRSTKLEDSAMYFCASSSRGGGNEQFFGPGTRLTVL.

The genes are TRBV7-6 and TRBJ1-1, with D maybe TRBD1 (5 bases). With 3 bases removed from V and 8 bases from J, the gap between germline ends came to 16 bases. This CDR3 is 14 amino acids long. Germline values: CDR1 SGHVS, CDR2 FNYEAQ. CDR3 loop: CASSFGGKGSEAFF. The CDR3 DNA sequence: TGTGCCAGCAGCTTTGGGGGAAAAGGTAGCGAAGCTTTCTTT. The variable domain in full, with the rest retrieved from reference TRBV7-6 and TRBJ1-1, is GAGVSQSPRYKVTKRGQDVALRCDPISGHVSLYWYRQALGQGPEFLTYFNYEAQQDKSGLPNDRFSAERPEGSISTLTIQRTEQRDSAMYRCASSFGGKGSEAFFGQGTRLTVV.

This clonotype was detected only a few times. The chain is built from TRBV20-1 and TRBJ2-5; 7 bases map to TRBD2. V lost 8 bases, J lost 2 bases, and 17 bases stayed unmatched. CDR1 and CDR2 (germline): DFQATT, SNEGSKA (reference sequence). The CDR3 consists of 16 residues. The CDR3 is CSSTRRGGPKQETQYF. The DNA for the CDR3 is TGCAGTTCGACCCGGAGGGGAGGGCCAAAACAAGAGACCCAGTACTTC.

J is TRBJ2-3 and V is TRBV6-5, with D perhaps assigned TRBD1 or TRBD2 (5 bases each). V lost 0 bases to trimming and J lost 8 bases, with 15 bases between them. Germline CDR1 is MNHEY and CDR2 is SVGAGI. The CDR3 spans 15 residues. CDR3 nucleotide sequence: TGTGCCAGCAGTTACTCGGGGACCCGCGGAGGTACGCAGTATTTT. This sequence encodes CASSYSGTRGGTQYF.

This clonotype appeared a few times. The V gene is TRBV20-1, the J gene TRBJ2-1, with unresolved D. Germline CDR1 and CDR2: DFQATT and SNEGSKA (reference sequence). The CDR3 spans 14 residues. V lost 5 bases and J 6 bases, leaving 17 bases between the germline ends. The CDR3 sequence: CSAPSSGSGNEQFF. CDR3 nucleotide sequence: TGCAGTGCTCCTTCGTCGGGTTCGGGCAATGAGCAGTTCTTC.

This clonotype was detected only a few times. The chain uses TRBV7-8 and TRBJ1-5, with TRBD1 matching over 7 bases. Germline trimming cut 1 base from V and 6 bases from J; bases unmatched to any gene: 12. Per germline, CDR1 SGHVS and CDR2 FQNEAQ. The CDR3 is 17 residues long. The CDR3 DNA follows: TGTGCCAGCAGCTTAGGTTGGACAGGAGAAAAGGGTCAGCCCCAGCATTTT. As protein: CASSLGWTGEKGQPQHF.

This clonotype turned up a few times. The V and J genes are TRBV4-3 and TRBJ1-2; TRBD1 aligns across 8 bases. Per the germline V gene, CDR1 is LGHNA and CDR2 is YSLEER. The CDR3 loop spans 15 amino acids. Trimming at V came to 7 bases and at J to 6 bases, leaving 13 bases not matched to a gene. DNA for the CDR3: TGCGCCAGCAAAAAGGGGCCTGACAGGGGCCATGGCTACACCTTC. Protein product: CASKKGPDRGHGYTF.

This clonotype was observed a handful of times. A read error may account for a junction end that differs from germline. The rearrangement uses TRBV4-3 and TRBJ1-2; D call uncertain. Germline CDR1 LGHNA, CDR2 YSLEER. There are 15 residues in the CDR3. Here the CDR3 reads CSSSQLLGPTYGYTF. CDR3 nucleotides: TGCTCCAGCAGCCAACTTCTCGGACCGACCTATGGCTACACCTTC.

This chain links TRBV15 with TRBJ1-4, with D perhaps TRBD1 (5 bases). Per germline, CDR1 LNHNV and CDR2 YYDKDF (reference sequence). Trimming cost V 5 bases and J 5 bases, with 9 bases left between them. The CDR3 sequence is 13 residues long. CDR3 sequence reads: CATSARTNEKLFF. Written as DNA, the CDR3 is TGTGCCACCAGCGCTAGGACAAATGAAAAACTGTTTTTT. Variable domain in full (rest from reference TRBV15 and TRBJ1-4): DAMVIQNPRYQVTQFGKPVTLSCSQTLNHNVMYWYQQKSSQAPKLLFHYYDKDFNNEADTPDNFQSRRPNTSFCFLDIRSPGLGDTAMYLCATSARTNEKLFFGSGTQLSVL.

This clonotype was counted only a few times. The rearrangement links TRBV7-2 to TRBJ1-2; 8 bases align to TRBD1. The germline V gene has CDR1 SGHTA and CDR2 FQGNSA. The J segment lost 7 bases and the V segment lost 8 bases, leaving 15 bases of the junction unmatched. This CDR3 has 15 amino acids. The CDR3 DNA is TGTGCCAGCTACTACCCTCCCGGACAGGGAGGTGGCTACACCTTC. Residues: CASYYPPGQGGGYTF.

The genes are TRBV20-1 and TRBJ2-4; D gene uncertain. The DNA end lines up better with TRBJ2-5; the J call may be wrong. Germline CDR1 DFQATT, CDR2 SNEGSKA (reference sequence). This CDR3 has 11 residues. CDR3: CSALSVETQYF. In nucleotides, the CDR3 is TGCAGTGCCCTGTCGGTGGAGACCCAGTACTTC.

This chain uses TRBV5-1 with TRBJ2-2; perhaps TRBD1 as D (5 bases). V lost 1 base to trimming and J lost 3 bases, with 13 bases between them. Germline V gene data show CDR1 as SGHRS and CDR2 as YFSETQ. The CDR3 has 16 residues. The CDR3 loop is CASSLMAGSDTGELFF. CDR3 DNA sequence: TGCGCCAGCAGCTTGATGGCAGGGTCGGACACCGGGGAGCTGTTTTTT.

The gene calls are TRBV12-3 or TRBV12-4 and TRBJ1-2; TRBD1 agrees at 9 bases. The CDR3 covers 14 residues. V was pared by 5 bases and J by 8 bases, with 9 bases of the junction left unmatched. The CDR3 sequence: CASSPRDRAGGYTF. The DNA of the CDR3 is TGTGCCAGCAGTCCGAGGGACAGGGCGGGGGGCTACACCTTC.

This clonotype came up a few times. The chain couples TRBV28 to TRBJ1-1, with 8 bases matching TRBD1. CDR3 length: 13 residues. Germline lookup yields CDR1 MDHEN and CDR2 SYDVKM. The V gene end was trimmed by 3 bases and the J gene end by 6 bases; junction bases not matched to a gene: 3. Written as DNA, the CDR3 is TGTGCCAGCAGTTTTAACAGGGGGGCTGAAGCTTTCTTT. Its translation is CASSFNRGAEAFF.

The table lists this clonotype with a few counts. The rearrangement links TRBV6-6 to TRBJ1-4, with D perhaps TRBD1 (5 bases). The CDR3 contains 15 residues. V was clipped by 4 bases and J by 3 bases, with 12 bases between them. Germline values: CDR1 MNHNY, CDR2 SVGAGI (reference sequence). The CDR3 DNA follows: TGTGCCAGCAGTTCGCCACAGGTTCCTAATGAAAAACTGTTTTTT. It is translated as CASSSPQVPNEKLFF.

This chain links TRBV6-2 or TRBV6-3 with TRBJ1-5, with D maybe TRBD1 (6 bases). This CDR3 region has 14 residues. CDR1 is MNHEY and CDR2 is SVGEGT in the germline V gene. The germline V and J ends were trimmed by 6 bases and 5 bases, with 14 bases remaining between them. The CDR3 loop is CASSQTGKYQPQHF. DNA for the CDR3: TGTGCCAGCAGCCAGACAGGAAAATATCAGCCCCAGCATTTT.

This clonotype turned up a few times. This sequence joins TRBV7-3 and TRBJ2-1; D uncertain. V lost 0 bases and J lost 13, with 13 bases in between. This CDR3 has 13 residues. The germline CDR1 and CDR2 sequences are SGHTA and FQGTGA. CDR3 protein: CASSLTGRNIQFF. For the CDR3, the DNA is TGTGCCAGCAGCTTAACAGGTAGAAACATTCAGTTCTTC.

The rearrangement uses TRBV28 and TRBJ2-5; D gene ambiguous. TRBJ2-7 explains the end of the DNA better; the J call may be wrong. From germline, CDR1 is MDHEN and CDR2 SYDVKM. The CDR3 is 14 residues long. The CDR3 sequence: CASSPPNLEYEQYF. The CDR3 coding sequence is TGTGCCAGCAGTCCCCCCAACCTAGAATACGAGCAGTACTTC.

This clonotype was recorded a few times. The V gene is TRBV20-1, the J gene TRBJ2-4, with D perhaps being TRBD1 or TRBD2 (5 bases each). This CDR3 has 12 residues. Per the germline V gene, CDR1 is DFQATT and CDR2 is SNEGSKA (reference sequence). V was pared by 5 bases and J by 13 bases, with 18 bases between. CDR3 sequence (DNA): TGCAGTGCTTCCGGGACGGTGCTACGGCAGTACTTC. Residues: CSASGTVLRQYF.

The gene calls are TRBV20-1 and TRBJ2-2; TRBD1 matches 7 bases. Germline V lookup: CDR1 DFQATT, CDR2 SNEGSKA (reference sequence). The V gene end was trimmed by 6 bases and the J gene end by 5 bases; junction bases not matched to a gene: 9. CDR3 length: 14 amino acids. The CDR3, as DNA: TGCAGTGCACCCGCGACAGGGTTAACCGGGGAGCTGTTTTTT. Its translation: CSAPATGLTGELFF.

CDR3 nucleotides: TGTGCCAGCAGCTTATCCGGGGGTGGTGACACAGATACGCAGTATTTT. Its protein product is CASSLSGGGDTDTQYF. The chain combines TRBV7-3 with TRBJ2-3, with D tentatively TRBD2 (6 bases). CDR3 length: 16 residues. V was cut by 2 bases and J by 2 bases, with 14 bases left in between. The germline CDR1 and CDR2 sequences are SGHTA and FQGTGA.